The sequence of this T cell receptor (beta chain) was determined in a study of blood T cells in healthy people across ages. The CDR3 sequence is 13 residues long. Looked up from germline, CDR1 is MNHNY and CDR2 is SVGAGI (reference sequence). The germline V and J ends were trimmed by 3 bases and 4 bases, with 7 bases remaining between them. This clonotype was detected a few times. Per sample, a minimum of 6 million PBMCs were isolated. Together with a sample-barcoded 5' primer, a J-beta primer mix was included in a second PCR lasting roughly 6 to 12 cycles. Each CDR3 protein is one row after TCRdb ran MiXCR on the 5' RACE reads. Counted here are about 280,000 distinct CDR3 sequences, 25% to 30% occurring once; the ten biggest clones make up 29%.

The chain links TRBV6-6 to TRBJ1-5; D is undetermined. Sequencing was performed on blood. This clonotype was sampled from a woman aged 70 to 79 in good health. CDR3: CASSYLGNQPQHF. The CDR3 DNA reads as TGTGCCAGCAGTTATTTGGGGAATCAGCCCCAGCATTTT.